This TCR beta chain stems from a study of T cells in Graves' hyperthyroidism and ophthalmopathy (dated by TCRdb to between 2018 and 2020). About the investigation overall: Peripheral blood samples were taken at initial diagnosis, before any treatment was given. Prospective prediction of ophthalmopathy was tested in an independent validation cohort of some 20 hyperthyroidism patients and 15 to 17 patients who later progressed to ophthalmopathy. Thyroid tissue and blood T-cell repertoires from over 5 Graves' hyperthyroidism patients were also compared in the study. A discovery cohort of roughly 100 patients, roughly 45 with Graves' ophthalmopathy and more than 55 with stable Graves' hyperthyroidism, was used to find distinguishing TCR V-J signatures. The 100 or so discovery patients were randomly divided into training and test sets at a 7:3 ratio. TCR Vbeta CDR3 sequencing of 135 peripheral blood samples (roughly 43 ophthalmopathy, approximately 80 hyperthyroidism and 17 progressor patients) is reported in the paper. Once sampling was done, hyperthyroidism patients were given methimazole at a starting dose of 30 mg daily, whereas ophthalmopathy patients were given high-dose intravenous methylprednisolone. The paper as a whole reports these results and caveats: Most expanded thyroid clonotypes (frequency above 0.001) were also found in blood, which suggests that blood repertoires may mirror thyroid immune responses. In cross-validation, a model built on a 13 V-J signature told ophthalmopathy apart from stable hyperthyroidism with approximately 90% sensitivity and around 84% specificity, and in testing the same model reached 80%/75%. Sample size was not statistically predetermined, and blinding of investigators to group allocation was not performed. In validation, the model predicted progression to ophthalmopathy a median of about 5.9 months before onset, with over 60% sensitivity and 72.22% specificity.

TCR beta CDR3 regions were amplified from RNA transcripts. The first round of RT-PCR for the TCR CDR3 was performed with the HTBI primer set and the Qiagen OneStep RT-PCR kit. Libraries were constructed in a second round of multiplex PCR, after which size selection and purification were carried out. The libraries were sequenced on an Illumina HiSeq2000 using paired-end 100 bp reads. The authors processed their data as follows. SOAPnuke was used to process the raw data, with reads discarded if the reads contained adapters or uncalled bases, had a mean Phred below 15, or lacked an exact constant-primer or identifier match. COPE v1.2.5 was used to merge the high-quality paired reads, and each unique nucleotide sequence was defined as a clonotype. Clonotypes were aligned to IMGT TRBV, TRBD and TRBJ reference segments using MiTCR v1.1. The analysis included only V-J combinations with a frequency above 0.0001, which together covered approximately 99% of the repertoires. A TCS score was defined as the ratio of F50 (clonal expansion) to E x V (chaos), with BLOSUM62-based TCRdist applied between CDR3 peptides within each V-J. Welch's t-statistics and random forest reduced around 510 V-J features to about 13, which were used in a naive Bayes classifier (R e1071). TCRdb reran the public reads through fastp at Q25 and MiXCR, keeping productive beta chains. A single entry per CDR3 protein holds the most common genes and DNA from its merged rows. TCRdb assigned the V and J calls; the authors' analysis was not used. The sample profile shows about 250,000 distinct CDR3 sequences; more than 20% of them were found once. The leading ten clones occupy 30% to 40% of the sample.

In the ophthalmopathy patients, disease was moderately to severely active, with a Clinical Activity Score of 3 or more, a NOSPECS grade of 4 or more, and a duration of less than 3 months. Exclusion was applied to patients with uncontrolled infections, other autoimmune diseases, pregnancy or lactation. Diagnoses were established on the basis of clinical symptoms, serum thyroxine and TRAb, thyroid ultrasound, and orbital computed tomography. PBMCs were separated from approximately 9.9 ml of fresh peripheral blood using Ficoll-Paque density gradient centrifugation. Total RNA was extracted with Trizol reagent, and quality was checked on an Agilent 2100 Bioanalyzer. This clonotype was seen many times. Which antigen it targets is not known. The record has no base qualities; no much larger clone is one base away. The TCR comes from a middle-aged woman with Graves' ophthalmopathy. Sequencing input: blood.

The DNA sequence is as follows: TGCAGCGTTGAACCTGACAGTACGGGACAAGAGACCCAGTACTTC. Its amino acids are CSVEPDSTGQETQYF. The rearranged chain carries TRBV29-1 and TRBJ2-5, with the D call perhaps TRBD1 or TRBD2, as 5 bases match in each case. The CDR3 numbers 15 residues from cysteine through phenylalanine. Kept here is only the CDR3 DNA, which spans 45 bases and is read in frame from base 1. The germline V gene provides CDR1 SQVTM and CDR2 ANQGSEA. Deletion took 2 bases off V and 2 bases off J, with a span of 15 bases between the germline ends.